This T cell receptor (beta chain) was recorded in a study of human T cells and chemical hapten exposure. Across the study: Minor volume differences among pooled libraries chiefly drove per-sample TCR yield variation. Study outcomes and limitations: No change in TCRs above 1 in 1000 frequency was produced by DPC sensitization.

RNA extraction used unfractionated whole blood as the source of total RNA. Trimming stripped 7 bases from V and 1 base from J, with 10 bases between. The CDR3 sequence is 13 residues long. Germline-derived CDR1 and CDR2 are MNHEY and SVGEGT. Using its own MiXCR run on the 5' RACE reads, TCRdb lists one record per CDR3 protein. The table has 70,000 to 85,000 distinct CDR3 sequences, less than 20% seen once. Regarding this clonotype: Its specificity is unknown.

This receptor was obtained from a female donor in good health. The chain uses TRBV6-2 or TRBV6-3 and TRBJ1-1; D perhaps matches TRBD1 (5 bases). Here the CDR3 reads CASKNTGNTEAFF. DNA for the CDR3: TGTGCCAGCAAGAACACAGGGAACACTGAAGCTTTCTTT.